The next 13 T cell receptor beta chains were all read from a single sample in a study of blood T cells in healthy people across ages (dated by TCRdb to 2013 to 2016). Receptor libraries were prepared by 5' RACE. TCRdb shows the sequencer as Illumina HiSeq 2500. A second PCR of roughly 7 to 12 cycles was performed with a sample-barcoded 5' primer and a J-beta primer mix. TCRdb reanalyzed the raw reads on its own, using fastp at Q25 for trimming and MiXCR for clone calling, and kept in-frame beta chains. All rows with the same CDR3 protein become a single entry with the most common DNA and genes. For this sample there are roughly 2 million distinct CDR3 sequences; less than 50% appear just once. The ten largest clones represent less than 2.5% of the sample. Sequencing was performed on blood. These receptors came from a woman in her thirties or forties in good health.

The chain combines TRBV20-1 with TRBJ2-1; TRBD2 is a possible D gene (6 bases). Trimming pared 0 bases from V and 1 base from J, leaving 10 bases between. The CDR3 is 15 amino acids. Germline-derived CDR1 and CDR2 are DFQATT and SNEGSKA (reference sequence). The CDR3: CSARDIGRSYNEQFF. The CDR3 region has the DNA TGCAGTGCTAGAGATATCGGGAGATCCTACAATGAGCAGTTCTTC.

The chain uses TRBV20-1 and TRBJ2-5; 9 nucleotides line up with TRBD2. The junction had 13 bases not matched to a gene; V was cut back by 0 bases and J by 5 bases. This CDR3 region has 17 residues. Germline V CDR1 and CDR2: DFQATT, SNEGSKA (reference sequence). The CDR3 region is CSARDWRAGGRPETQYF. CDR3 sequence (DNA): TGCAGTGCTAGAGATTGGCGAGCGGGGGGAAGGCCGGAGACCCAGTACTTC.

This clonotype has just a few counts. J is TRBJ2-5 and V is TRBV7-8; D possibly corresponds to TRBD1 (5 bases). The CDR3 contains 14 residues. Germline V gene sequence: CDR1 SGHVS, CDR2 FQNEAQ. V was pared by 8 bases and J by 5 bases, with 18 bases between. The CDR3 DNA reads TGTGCCAGCCAGGTGGTCGTTAGGGGCGAGACCCAGTACTTC. This encodes CASQVVVRGETQYF.

V is TRBV12-3 or TRBV12-4 and J is TRBJ1-4; D might be TRBD1 (5 bases). V lost 5 bases to trimming and J lost 7 bases, with 17 bases between them. The length of the CDR3 is 15 residues. The CDR3 loop reads CASSRGQLEGEKLFF. DNA for the CDR3: TGTGCCAGCAGTCGAGGACAACTCGAGGGTGAAAAACTGTTTTTT.

The sample holds a few counts of this clonotype. The rearrangement joins TRBV28 to TRBJ2-1; 12 positions match TRBD2. The CDR3 has 16 amino acids. CDR1 and CDR2 (germline): MDHEN, SYDVKM. The junction had 6 bases not matched to a gene; V was cut back by 5 bases and J by 4 bases. CDR3 amino acids: CASSPAGLAGYNEQFF. The DNA of the CDR3 is TGTGCCAGCAGTCCAGCGGGACTAGCGGGTTACAATGAGCAGTTCTTC.

J is TRBJ1-5 and V is TRBV6-5; D uncertain. The germline V gene encodes CDR1 MNHEY and CDR2 SVGAGI. The CDR3 runs 13 residues. V lost 5 bases to trimming and J lost 7 bases, with 12 bases between them. CDR3 loop: CASSDDGVQPQHF. The DNA of the CDR3 is TGTGCCAGCAGTGACGATGGGGTACAGCCCCAGCATTTT.

This chain connects TRBV7-2 to TRBJ1-2, with a tentative D call TRBD1 (6 bases). Trimming removed 4 bases from V and 6 bases from J, with 18 bases in between. Germline V gene lookup returns CDR1 SGHTA and CDR2 FQGNSA. The CDR3 length is 15 residues. The CDR3 coding sequence is TGTGCCAGCAGCTCCAGGAACACAGGGTTGGATGGCTACACCTTC. Amino acid sequence: CASSSRNTGLDGYTF.

This rearrangement joins TRBV9 to TRBJ2-1; D uncertain. The DNA end lines up better with TRBJ2-7; the J call may be wrong. Germline values: CDR1 SGDLS, CDR2 YYNGEE. The CDR3 covers 15 residues. The CDR3 nucleotides read TGTGCCAGCAGCGTAGAGGGATTCTCCTACAATGAGCAGTACTTC. Translation gives CASSVEGFSYNEQYF.

This clonotype was seen only once. The chain employs TRBV3-1 and TRBJ1-2; TRBD1 matches 8 bases. The CDR3 length is 15 residues. The V segment lost 6 bases and the J segment 1 base; nucleotides outside the gene matches: 7. The germline CDR1 and CDR2 sequences are LGHDT and YNNKEL (reference sequence). The CDR3 nucleotides read TGTGCCAGCAGATGGACAGGGCGAGGTAACTATGGCTACACCTTC. This codes for CASRWTGRGNYGYTF.

The V gene is TRBV10-2, the J gene TRBJ2-7, with 8 bases fitting TRBD1. The CDR3 is made up of 16 amino acids. V lost 6 bases and J lost 2; bases outside the gene matches: 12. Looked up from germline, CDR1 is WSHSY and CDR2 is SAAADI. This CDR3 reads CASSYLGQGQTYEQYF. The CDR3 DNA follows: TGCGCCAGCAGCTATCTCGGACAGGGACAAACCTACGAGCAGTACTTC.

The chain couples TRBV4-1 to TRBJ1-6, with D perhaps TRBD1 (5 bases). This CDR3 spans 18 amino acids. Deletions cut 3 bases from V and 10 bases from J, with 25 bases between. Per germline, CDR1 MGHRA and CDR2 YSYEKL. This CDR3 is CASSQGGGTSPGSSPLHF. The CDR3 region has the DNA TGCGCCAGCAGCCAGGGGGGTGGCACCTCTCCCGGTAGCTCACCCCTCCACTTT.

This clonotype was observed a handful of times. The V and J genes are TRBV28 and TRBJ2-3; D perhaps matches TRBD2 (5 bases). The CDR3 covers 13 residues. The germline V and J ends were trimmed by 2 bases and 8 bases, with 11 bases remaining between them. CDR1 is MDHEN, CDR2 SYDVKM, per germline. The CDR3 DNA follows: TGTGCCAGCAGTTTAATGTCGAGGGTTACGCAGTATTTT. Translated, it gives CASSLMSRVTQYF.

The rearrangement uses TRBV15 and TRBJ1-2, with 8 bases aligning to TRBD1. The germline V gene encodes CDR1 LNHNV and CDR2 YYDKDF (reference sequence). V lost 5 bases to trimming and J lost 7 bases; unmatched junction nucleotides: 15. The CDR3 contains 16 residues. Here the CDR3 reads CATSPTGAKFTSGYTF. In DNA form, the CDR3 reads TGTGCCACCAGCCCGACAGGGGCGAAGTTTACCAGTGGCTACACCTTC. Full variable domain (remainder filled in from reference TRBV15 and TRBJ1-2): DAMVIQNPRYQVTQFGKPVTLSCSQTLNHNVMYWYQQKSSQAPKLLFHYYDKDFNNEADTPDNFQSRRPNTSFCFLDIRSPGLGDTAMYLCATSPTGAKFTSGYTFGSGTRLTVV.